The TCR beta chain described here comes from a study of T cell repertoires in cytomegalovirus infection. Study in general: Selected CMV epitopes included recently identified HLA-C-restricted ones as well as well-studied HLA-B-restricted ones.

About this clonotype itself: Its antigen is currently unknown.

Germline CDR1 SGHRS, CDR2 YFSETQ. This CDR3 spans 16 amino acids. V was cut by 0 bases and J by 2 bases, with 13 bases left in between. Using its own MiXCR run on the reads, TCRdb lists one record per CDR3 protein. This sample has around 500,000 distinct CDR3 sequences; approximately 46% occur once, and the top ten carry roughly two fifths. The chain links TRBV5-1 to TRBJ2-3; D gene uncertain. The TCR was taken from a human donor in good health (CMV status not recorded). Some clones in this sample may be carry-over from other donors' samples. This specimen was cultured PBMCs, taken from culture after CMV antigen stimulation. The CDR3, as DNA: TGCGCCAGCAGCTTGGTAGAAGGGCAGTCCACAGATACGCAGTATTTT. Its translation: CASSLVEGQSTDTQYF.